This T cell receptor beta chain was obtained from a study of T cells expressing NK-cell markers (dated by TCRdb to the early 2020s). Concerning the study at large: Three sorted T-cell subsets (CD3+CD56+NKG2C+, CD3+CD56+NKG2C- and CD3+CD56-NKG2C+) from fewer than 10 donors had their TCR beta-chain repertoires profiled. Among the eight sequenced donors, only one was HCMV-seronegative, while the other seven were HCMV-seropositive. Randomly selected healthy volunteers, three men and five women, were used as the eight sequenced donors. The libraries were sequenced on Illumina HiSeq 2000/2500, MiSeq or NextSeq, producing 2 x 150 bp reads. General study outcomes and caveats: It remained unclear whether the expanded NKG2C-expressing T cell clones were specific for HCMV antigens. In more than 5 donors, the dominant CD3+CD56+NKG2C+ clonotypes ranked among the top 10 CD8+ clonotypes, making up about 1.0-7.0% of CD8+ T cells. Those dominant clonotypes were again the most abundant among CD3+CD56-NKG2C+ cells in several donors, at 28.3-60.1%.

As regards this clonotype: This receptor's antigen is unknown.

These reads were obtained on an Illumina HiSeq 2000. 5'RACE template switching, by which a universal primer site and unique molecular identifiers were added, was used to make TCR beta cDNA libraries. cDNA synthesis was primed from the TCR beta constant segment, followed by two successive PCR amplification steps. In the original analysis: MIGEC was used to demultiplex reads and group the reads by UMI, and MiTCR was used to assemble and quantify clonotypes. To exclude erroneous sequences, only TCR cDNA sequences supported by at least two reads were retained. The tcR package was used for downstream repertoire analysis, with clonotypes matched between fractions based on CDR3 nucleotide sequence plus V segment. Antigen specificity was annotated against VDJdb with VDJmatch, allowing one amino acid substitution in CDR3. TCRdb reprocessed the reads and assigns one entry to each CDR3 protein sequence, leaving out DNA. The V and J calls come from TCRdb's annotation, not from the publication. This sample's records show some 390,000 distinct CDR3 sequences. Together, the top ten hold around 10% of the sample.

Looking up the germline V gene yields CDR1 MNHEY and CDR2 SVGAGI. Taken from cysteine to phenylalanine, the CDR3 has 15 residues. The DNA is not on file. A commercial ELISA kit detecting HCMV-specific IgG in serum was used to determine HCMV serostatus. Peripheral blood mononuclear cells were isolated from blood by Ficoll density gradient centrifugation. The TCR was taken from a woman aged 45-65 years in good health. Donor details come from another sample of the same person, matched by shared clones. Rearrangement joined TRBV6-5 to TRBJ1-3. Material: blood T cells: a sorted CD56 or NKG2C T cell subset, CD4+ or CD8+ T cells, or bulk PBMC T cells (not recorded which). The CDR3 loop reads CASSLDRLAGNTIYF.